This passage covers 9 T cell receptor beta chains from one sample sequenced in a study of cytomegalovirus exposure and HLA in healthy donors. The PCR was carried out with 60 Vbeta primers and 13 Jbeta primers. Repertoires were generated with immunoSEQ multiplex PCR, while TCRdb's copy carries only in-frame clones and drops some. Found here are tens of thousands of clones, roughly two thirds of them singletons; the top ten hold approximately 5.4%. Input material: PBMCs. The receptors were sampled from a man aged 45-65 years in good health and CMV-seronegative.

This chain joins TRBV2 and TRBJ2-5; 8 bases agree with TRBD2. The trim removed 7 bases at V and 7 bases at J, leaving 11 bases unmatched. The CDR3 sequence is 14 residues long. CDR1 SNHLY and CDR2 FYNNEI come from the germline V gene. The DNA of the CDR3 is TGTGCCAGCACGTTACGCGGGGGGCTCGGGACCCAGTACTTC. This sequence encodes CASTLRGGLGTQYF.

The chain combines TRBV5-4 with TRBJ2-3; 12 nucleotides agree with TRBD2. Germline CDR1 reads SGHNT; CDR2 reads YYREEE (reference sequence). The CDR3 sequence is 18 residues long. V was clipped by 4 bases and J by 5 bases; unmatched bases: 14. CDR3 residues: CASSPRRASGGAQDTQYF. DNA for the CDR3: TGTGCCAGCAGCCCCCGCCGGGCTAGCGGGGGGGCCCAAGATACGCAGTATTTT. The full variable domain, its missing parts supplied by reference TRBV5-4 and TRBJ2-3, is ETGVTQSPTHLIKTRGQQVTLRCSSQSGHNTVSWYQQALGQGPQFIFQYYREEENGRGNFPPRFSGLQFPNYSSELNVNALELDDSALYLCASSPRRASGGAQDTQYFGPGTRLTVL.

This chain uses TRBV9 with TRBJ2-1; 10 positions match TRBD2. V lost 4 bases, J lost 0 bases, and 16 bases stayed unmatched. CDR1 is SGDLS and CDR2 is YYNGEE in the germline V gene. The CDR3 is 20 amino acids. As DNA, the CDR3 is TGTGCCAGCAGCCCCCTGGGGGGGCTAGCGGGGGCATCCTCCTACAATGAGCAGTTCTTC. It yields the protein CASSPLGGLAGASSYNEQFF.

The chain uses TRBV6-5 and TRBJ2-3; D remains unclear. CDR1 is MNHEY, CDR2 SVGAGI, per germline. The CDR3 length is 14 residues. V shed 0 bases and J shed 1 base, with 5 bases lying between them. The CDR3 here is CASSYSAGTDTQYF. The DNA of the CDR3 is TGTGCCAGCAGTTACTCGGCAGGCACAGATACGCAGTATTTT.

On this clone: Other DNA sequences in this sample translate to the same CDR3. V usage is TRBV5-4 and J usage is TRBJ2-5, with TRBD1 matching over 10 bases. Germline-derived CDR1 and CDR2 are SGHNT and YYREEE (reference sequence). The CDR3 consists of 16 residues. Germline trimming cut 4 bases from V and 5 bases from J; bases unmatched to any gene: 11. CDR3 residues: CASSPRDRGRGETQYF. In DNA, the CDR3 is TGTGCCAGCAGCCCCCGGGACAGGGGCCGAGGGGAGACCCAGTACTTC.

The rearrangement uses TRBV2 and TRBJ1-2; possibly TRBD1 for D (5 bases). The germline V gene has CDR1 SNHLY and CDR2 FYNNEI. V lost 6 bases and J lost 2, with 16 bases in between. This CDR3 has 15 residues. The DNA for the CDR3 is TGTGCCAGCAGGGGCGGGGGAGTGAGAAACTATGGCTACACCTTC. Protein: CASRGGGVRNYGYTF.

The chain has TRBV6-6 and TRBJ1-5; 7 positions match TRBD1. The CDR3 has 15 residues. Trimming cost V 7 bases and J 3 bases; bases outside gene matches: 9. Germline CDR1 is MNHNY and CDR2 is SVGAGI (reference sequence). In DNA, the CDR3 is TGTGCCAGCACCGGAACAGGGGCGAACAATCAGCCCCAGCATTTT. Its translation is CASTGTGANNQPQHF.

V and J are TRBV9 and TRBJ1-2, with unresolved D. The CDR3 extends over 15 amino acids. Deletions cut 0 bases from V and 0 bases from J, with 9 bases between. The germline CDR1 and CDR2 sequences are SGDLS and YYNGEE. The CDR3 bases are TGTGCCAGCAGCGTAGTCCCGGGGACTAACTATGGCTACACCTTC. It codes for CASSVVPGTNYGYTF. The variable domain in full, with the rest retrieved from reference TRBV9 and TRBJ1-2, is DSGVTQTPKHLITATGQRVTLRCSPRSGDLSVYWYQQSLDQGLQFLIQYYNGEERAKGNILERFSAQQFPDLHSELNLSSLELGDSALYFCASSVVPGTNYGYTFGSGTRLTVV.

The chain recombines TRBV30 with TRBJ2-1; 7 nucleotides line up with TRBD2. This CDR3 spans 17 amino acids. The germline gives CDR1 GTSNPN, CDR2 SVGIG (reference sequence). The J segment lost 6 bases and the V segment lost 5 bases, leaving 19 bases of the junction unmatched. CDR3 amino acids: CAWAPLLNAGVFNEQFF. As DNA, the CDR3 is TGTGCCTGGGCGCCCTTACTTAACGCGGGGGTCTTCAATGAGCAGTTCTTC.